These 21 T cell receptor beta chains came from one sample sequenced in a study of tumour-infiltrating T cells in Burkitt lymphoma. The method was immunoSEQ multiplex PCR; TCRdb's version includes in-frame clones alone and lacks a portion of them. Of more than 3,500 clones in the sample, 15% to 20% were seen once. The sequencing input was tumor tissue. Source of these receptors: a human donor with Burkitt lymphoma.

The table lists this clone with a few counts. The chain has TRBV15 and TRBJ2-7; 12 nucleotides match TRBD2. The germline CDR1 and CDR2 sequences are LNHNV and YYDKDF (reference sequence). Trimming cost V 0 bases and J 6 bases; bases outside gene matches: 3. The CDR3 is 15 amino acids. CDR3 sequence: CATSRDLAGGPEQYF. DNA for the CDR3: TGTGCCACCAGCAGAGATCTAGCGGGAGGGCCCGAGCAGTACTTC.

The chain has TRBV27 and TRBJ1-5; D is unclear. V lost 3 bases and J lost 4, with 10 bases in between. This CDR3 region has 14 residues. Germline V CDR1 and CDR2: MNHEY, SMNVEV (reference sequence). The CDR3 DNA follows: TGTGCCAGCAGTTTGACGGACGGGAATCAGCCCCAGCATTTT. Amino acid sequence: CASSLTDGNQPQHF.

This clone was found a few times. The chain has TRBV19 and TRBJ2-7; perhaps D is TRBD1 or TRBD2 (5 bases each). V was clipped by 5 bases and J by 0 bases, with 11 bases between them. CDR1 is LNHDA, CDR2 SQIVND, per germline (reference sequence). This CDR3 is 14 amino acids long. The CDR3: CASSVGTPSYEQYF. In nucleotides, the CDR3 is TGTGCCAGTAGTGTGGGGACGCCCTCCTACGAGCAGTACTTC.

J is TRBJ2-2 and V is TRBV11-2; tentative D call: TRBD2 (5 bases). V dropped 10 bases and J dropped 0 bases, with 9 bases sitting between them. The length of the CDR3 is 13 residues. Germline V CDR1 and CDR2: SGHAT, FQNNGV. CDR3 in amino acids: CANSGSNTGELFF. CDR3 DNA sequence: TGTGCCAACTCGGGGTCGAACACCGGGGAGCTGTTTTTT.

V usage is TRBV15 and J usage is TRBJ1-1; D not certain. CDR1 is LNHNV, CDR2 YYDKDF, per germline (reference sequence). The CDR3 contains 15 residues. Deletions cut 6 bases from V and 1 base from J, with 15 bases between. This CDR3 reads CATRGRTVQNTEAFF. DNA for the CDR3: TGTGCCACCAGGGGGAGGACGGTCCAGAACACTGAAGCTTTCTTT. Full variable domain (remainder filled in from reference TRBV15 and TRBJ1-1): DAMVIQNPRYQVTQFGKPVTLSCSQTLNHNVMYWYQQKSSQAPKLLFHYYDKDFNNEADTPDNFQSRRPNTSFCFLDIRSPGLGDTAMYLCATRGRTVQNTEAFFGQGTRLTVV.

The chain has TRBV29-1 and TRBJ2-5; 13 bases match TRBD2. The DNA end is more similar to TRBJ2-7, so the J call may be wrong. Germline V gene lookup returns CDR1 SQVTM and CDR2 ANQGSEA. The CDR3 runs 15 residues. The CDR3 loop reads CSVEGLAGRRYEQYF. The CDR3 coding sequence is TGCAGCGTTGAGGGACTAGCGGGAAGGAGGTACGAGCAGTACTTC.

The chain joins TRBV7-9 to TRBJ2-1; TRBD1 agrees at 9 bases. Losses at the gene ends were 5 bases for V and 2 bases for J; bases not matched to a gene: 16. This CDR3 contains 19 residues. Germline lookup yields CDR1 SEHNR and CDR2 FQNEAQ (reference sequence). DNA of the CDR3: TGTGCCAGCAGCCCCCCCCATTTATACAGGGGGCCTCCCTACAATGAGCAGTTCTTC. Amino acid sequence: CASSPPHLYRGPPYNEQFF.

The chain carries TRBV9 and TRBJ1-1; D is undetermined. The germline V gene has CDR1 SGDLS and CDR2 YYNGEE. This CDR3 is 15 amino acids long. Between the trimmed V and J ends, which lost 3 bases and 1 base, there was a span of 13 bases. DNA of the CDR3: TGTGCCAGCAGCGCCTTCGGCCGGCCGAACACTGAAGCTTTCTTT. Its translation: CASSAFGRPNTEAFF.

The rearrangement joins TRBV5-1 to TRBJ1-1; D call uncertain. V lost 0 bases and J lost 4, with 13 bases in between. The CDR3 is 15 amino acids. Germline lookup yields CDR1 SGHRS and CDR2 YFSETQ. CDR3 bases: TGCGCCAGCAGCTTGGTGGAAAAGGGAGCCACTGAAGCTTTCTTT. It encodes CASSLVEKGATEAFF.

The sample holds a few counts of this clone. This chain links TRBV5-1 with TRBJ1-1; D might be TRBD1 (6 bases). CDR1 is SGHRS, CDR2 YFSETQ, per germline. Trimming took off 4 bases at V and 4 bases at J, with 17 bases between the two ends. This CDR3 has 15 amino acids. The CDR3 DNA follows: TGCGCCAGCAGCGCCTCCGGGACGGGGGCCACTGAAGCTTTCTTT. Translating gives CASSASGTGATEAFF.

The V call is TRBV14, the J call TRBJ2-2; D gene uncertain. The CDR3 is 14 amino acids. CDR1 and CDR2 (germline): SGHDN, FVKESK. With 0 bases removed from V and 4 bases from J, the gap between germline ends came to 6 bases. Written as DNA, the CDR3 is TGTGCCAGCAGCCAAGAATGGACCACCGGGGAGCTGTTTTTT. Its translation: CASSQEWTTGELFF.

This chain uses TRBV19 with TRBJ1-1; D may be TRBD1 (5 bases). Trimming shortened V by 6 bases and J by 4 bases, and 12 bases separated the two germline ends. The CDR3 contains 13 residues. Germline V gene sequence: CDR1 LNHDA, CDR2 SQIVND (reference sequence). CDR3 bases: TGTGCCAGTAGCACCGGGGGAGGCACTGAAGCTTTCTTT. Its translation: CASSTGGGTEAFF.

The chain links TRBV7-9 to TRBJ2-3, with unresolved D. This CDR3 spans 15 amino acids. The germline gives CDR1 SEHNR, CDR2 FQNEAQ (reference sequence). Trimming removed 5 bases at V and 1 base at J, with 13 bases between. The CDR3 region has the DNA TGTGCCAGCAGCCCCCCCCCGGGCCGCACAGATACGCAGTATTTT. It codes for CASSPPPGRTDTQYF.

The chain uses TRBV7-9 and TRBJ1-1, with D possibly being TRBD1 (6 bases). CDR1 is SEHNR, CDR2 FQNEAQ, per germline (reference sequence). The CDR3 loop spans 13 amino acids. With 3 bases removed from V and 5 bases from J, the gap between germline ends came to 10 bases. The DNA for the CDR3 is TGTGCCAGCAGCTTCCAGGGGACGACTGAAGCTTTCTTT. This codes for CASSFQGTTEAFF.

The chain employs TRBV4-1 and TRBJ1-6; D gene ambiguous. CDR3 length: 14 residues. Trimming left V 1 base short and J 5 bases short, with 6 bases between. The germline V gene has CDR1 MGHRA and CDR2 YSYEKL. Here the CDR3 reads CASSQVNNNSPLHF. In DNA form, the CDR3 reads TGCGCCAGCAGCCAAGTCAACAATAATTCACCCCTCCACTTT.

This clone showed up just a few times. The rearrangement links TRBV5-1 to TRBJ2-3; D gene ambiguous. Trimming left V 4 bases short and J 3 bases short, with 12 bases between. CDR3 length equals 14 residues. Germline V gene sequence: CDR1 SGHRS, CDR2 YFSETQ. The CDR3 nucleotides are TGCGCCAGCAGCGGGAAGCCCCTAACAGATACGCAGTATTTT. This encodes CASSGKPLTDTQYF.

This clone was seen more than once but under ten times. The chain recombines TRBV19 with TRBJ1-2, with a tentative D call TRBD1 (5 bases). Trimming stripped 0 bases from V and 7 bases from J, with 18 bases between. CDR3 length: 16 amino acids. Germline assignment: CDR1 LNHDA and CDR2 SQIVND (reference sequence). DNA for the CDR3: TGTGCCAGTAGTATAGAGGGGACTTATGGATTGAGTGGCTACACCTTC. It translates to CASSIEGTYGLSGYTF.

There are a few counts of this clone. CDR3 sequence (DNA): TGTGCCAGCAGTTCAGGGTTTTGGGGCGCCAATGACTACACCTTC. Protein product: CASSSGFWGANDYTF. The chain couples TRBV6-6 to TRBJ1-2; a possible D gene is TRBD1 (5 bases). Germline CDR1 MNHNY, CDR2 SVGAGI (reference sequence). V gave up 4 bases and J gave up 10 bases, with 22 bases separating them. The CDR3 spans 15 residues.

This clone was seen a few times. V is TRBV7-9 and J is TRBJ1-1, with D possibly matching TRBD1 (5 bases). CDR3 size: 13 residues. Germline V CDR1 and CDR2: SEHNR, FQNEAQ (reference sequence). Trimming stripped 5 bases from V and 4 bases from J, with 11 bases between. The CDR3 protein is CASSLQGTTEAFF. The CDR3 DNA follows: TGTGCCAGCAGCCTTCAGGGTACCACTGAAGCTTTCTTT. Variable domain in full (rest from reference TRBV7-9 and TRBJ1-1): DTGVSQNPRHKITKRGQNVTFRCDPISEHNRLYWYRQTLGQGPEFLTYFQNEAQLEKSRLLSDRFSAERPKGSFSTLEIQRTEQGDSAMYLCASSLQGTTEAFFGQGTRLTVV.

The J gene is TRBJ2-2, the V gene TRBV19; D gene ambiguous. Looked up from germline, CDR1 is LNHDA and CDR2 is SQIVND (reference sequence). Trimming took 7 bases from V and 0 from J, leaving 9 bases between them. The CDR3 consists of 14 residues. CDR3 sequence (DNA): TGTGCCAGTACGTTAGCCGCGAACACCGGGGAGCTGTTTTTT. Its protein is CASTLAANTGELFF.

The chain couples TRBV7-6 to TRBJ2-3; D unresolved. This CDR3 contains 14 residues. Germline assignment: CDR1 SGHVS and CDR2 FNYEAQ. V was clipped by 5 bases and J by 2 bases, with 11 bases between them. CDR3 in amino acids: CASSRDIFTDTQYF. Here the CDR3 DNA reads TGTGCCAGCAGCCGAGACATATTCACAGATACGCAGTATTTT.